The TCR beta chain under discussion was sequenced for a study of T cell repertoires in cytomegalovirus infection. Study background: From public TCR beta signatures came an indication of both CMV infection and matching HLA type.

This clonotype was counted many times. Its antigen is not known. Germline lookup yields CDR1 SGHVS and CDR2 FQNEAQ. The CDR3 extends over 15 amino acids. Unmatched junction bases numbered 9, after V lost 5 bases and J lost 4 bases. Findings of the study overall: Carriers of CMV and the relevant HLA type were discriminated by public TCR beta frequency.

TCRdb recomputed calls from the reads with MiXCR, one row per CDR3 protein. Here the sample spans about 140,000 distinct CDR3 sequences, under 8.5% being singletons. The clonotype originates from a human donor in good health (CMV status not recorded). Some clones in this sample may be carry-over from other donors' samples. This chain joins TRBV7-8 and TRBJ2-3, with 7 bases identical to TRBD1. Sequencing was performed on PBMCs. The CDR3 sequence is CASSLEAQGADTQYF. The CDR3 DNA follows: TGTGCCAGCAGCCTAGAAGCTCAGGGGGCAGATACGCAGTATTTT.